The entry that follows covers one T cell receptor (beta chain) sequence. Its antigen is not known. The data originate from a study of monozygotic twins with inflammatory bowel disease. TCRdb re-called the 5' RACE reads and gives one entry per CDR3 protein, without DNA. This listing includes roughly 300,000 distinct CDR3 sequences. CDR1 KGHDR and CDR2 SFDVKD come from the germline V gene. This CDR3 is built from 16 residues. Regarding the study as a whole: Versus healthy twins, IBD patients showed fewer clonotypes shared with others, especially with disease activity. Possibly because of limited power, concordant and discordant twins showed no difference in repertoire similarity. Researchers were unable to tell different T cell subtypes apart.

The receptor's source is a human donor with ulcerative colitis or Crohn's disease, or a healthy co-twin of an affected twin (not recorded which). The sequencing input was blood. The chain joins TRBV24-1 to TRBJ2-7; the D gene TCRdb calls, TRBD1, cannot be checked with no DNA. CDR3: CATSDATGTGGGEQYF.